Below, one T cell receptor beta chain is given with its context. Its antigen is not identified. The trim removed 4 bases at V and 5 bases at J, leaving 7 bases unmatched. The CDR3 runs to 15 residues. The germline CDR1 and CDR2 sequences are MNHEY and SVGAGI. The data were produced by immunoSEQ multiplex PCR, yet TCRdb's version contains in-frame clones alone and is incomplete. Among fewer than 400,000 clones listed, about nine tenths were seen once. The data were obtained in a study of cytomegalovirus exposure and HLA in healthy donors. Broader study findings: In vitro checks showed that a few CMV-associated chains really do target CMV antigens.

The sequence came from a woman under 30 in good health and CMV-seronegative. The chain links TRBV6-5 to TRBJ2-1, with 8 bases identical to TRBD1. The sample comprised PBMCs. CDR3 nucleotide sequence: TGTGCCAGCAGTTCCGACAGGGGTTGGGACAATGAGCAGTTCTTC. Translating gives CASSSDRGWDNEQFF.